This T cell receptor (beta chain) was sequenced for a study of blood T cell repertoires in COVID-19. The sample holds one count of this clone. Enrolled through a virtual design, the participants were between roughly 18 and 90 years of age and came from 24 US areas. Donors of Cohort 3 who recovered were those that had two negative PCRs, clearance, or symptom resolution. CDR3 length: 11 amino acids. The junction had 2 bases not matched to a gene; V was cut back by 6 bases and J by 9 bases. From germline, CDR1 is MDHEN and CDR2 SYDVKM. Data came from immunoSEQ multiplex PCR; TCRdb stores just in-frame clones and leaves some out. The data hold some 390,000 clones, with roughly 86% observed a single time.

The gene calls are TRBV28 and TRBJ1-5; the match to TRBD1 covers 7 bases. This TCR was recovered from a woman in her 30s who had recovered from COVID-19. The specimen sequenced was PBMCs or T cells enriched from blood (not recorded which). CDR3 in amino acids: CASRQGWPQHF. Written as DNA, the CDR3 is TGTGCCAGCAGACAGGGGTGGCCCCAGCATTTT.